This TCR beta chain is drawn from a study of blood T cell repertoires in COVID-19. Study overall: Researchers got acute and convalescent COVID-19 samples from the United States, Italy and Spain.

With 4 bases removed from V and 6 bases from J, the gap between germline ends came to 12 bases. This CDR3 spans 12 amino acids. Looked up from germline, CDR1 is SQVTM and CDR2 is ANQGSEA. Produced via immunoSEQ multiplex PCR; TCRdb's table is partial and in-frame only. The data hold roughly 170,000 clones, with less than 85% observed a single time. V is TRBV29-1 and J is TRBJ1-1; the D gene is possibly TRBD1 (5 bases). This receptor was identified in a woman in her 50s who had recovered from COVID-19. Sequenced input: PBMCs or T cells enriched from blood (not recorded which). For the CDR3, the DNA is TGCAGCGTTGTAAAGGGGTCGGCTGAAGCTTTCTTT. Translating it yields CSVVKGSAEAFF.